Described below is a single T cell receptor (beta chain) sequence and its context. This specimen belongs to a study of blood T cell repertoires in COVID-19. Study context: Whether acute or convalescent, the COVID-19 samples came from the United States, Italy and Spain.

Study processing details: Amplification with reference gene primers provided the estimates of nucleated cell counts. TCRdb keeps only in-frame clones here, not all; method: immunoSEQ multiplex PCR. The V and J calls and the clone size are those of that table, but D and trimming were determined from the DNA. The sample carries approximately 150,000 clones, 75% to 90% recorded once. The length of the CDR3 is 15 residues. Trimming took 5 bases from V and 9 from J; bases not matched to a gene: 11. In germline, CDR1 is MRHNA, CDR2 SNTAGT. The chain couples TRBV6-4 to TRBJ2-1; TRBD2 aligns across 9 bases. This TCR was sampled from a human donor in a cohort sampled during active COVID-19. Sequenced input: peripheral blood. CDR3 nucleotide sequence: TGTGCCAGCAGTCCGGCCGCGGGAGGGCAAGGTGAGCAGTTCTTC. Its protein is CASSPAAGGQGEQFF.